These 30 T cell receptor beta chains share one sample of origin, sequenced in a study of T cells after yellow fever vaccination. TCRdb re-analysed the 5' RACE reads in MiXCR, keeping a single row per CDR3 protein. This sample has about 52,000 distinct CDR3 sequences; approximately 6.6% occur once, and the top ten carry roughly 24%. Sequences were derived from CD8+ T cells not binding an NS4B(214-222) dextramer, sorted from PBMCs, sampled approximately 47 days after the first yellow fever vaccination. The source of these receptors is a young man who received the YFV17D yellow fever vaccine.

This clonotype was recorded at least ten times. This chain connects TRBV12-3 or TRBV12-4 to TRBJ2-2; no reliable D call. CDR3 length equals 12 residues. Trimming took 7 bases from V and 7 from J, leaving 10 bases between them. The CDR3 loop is CASNPPGGELFF. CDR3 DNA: TGTGCCAGCAATCCCCCGGGCGGGGAGCTGTTTTTT.

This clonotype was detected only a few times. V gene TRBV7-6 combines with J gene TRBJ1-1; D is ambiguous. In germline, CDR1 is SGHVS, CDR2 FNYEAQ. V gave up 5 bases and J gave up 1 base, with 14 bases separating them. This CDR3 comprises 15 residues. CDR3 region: CASSPVSMGNTEAFF. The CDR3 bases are TGTGCCAGCAGCCCAGTCTCAATGGGGAACACTGAAGCTTTCTTT. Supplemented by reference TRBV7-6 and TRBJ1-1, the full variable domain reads GAGVSQSPRYKVTKRGQDVALRCDPISGHVSLYWYRQALGQGPEFLTYFNYEAQQDKSGLPNDRFSAERPEGSISTLTIQRTEQRDSAMYRCASSPVSMGNTEAFFGQGTRLTVV.

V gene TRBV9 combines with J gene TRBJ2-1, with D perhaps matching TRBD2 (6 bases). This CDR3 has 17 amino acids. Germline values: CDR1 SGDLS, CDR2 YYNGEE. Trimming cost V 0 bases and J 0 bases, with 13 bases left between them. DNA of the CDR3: TGTGCCAGCAGCGTAGGCGGAGGGGTGGACTCCTACAATGAGCAGTTCTTC. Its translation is CASSVGGGVDSYNEQFF.

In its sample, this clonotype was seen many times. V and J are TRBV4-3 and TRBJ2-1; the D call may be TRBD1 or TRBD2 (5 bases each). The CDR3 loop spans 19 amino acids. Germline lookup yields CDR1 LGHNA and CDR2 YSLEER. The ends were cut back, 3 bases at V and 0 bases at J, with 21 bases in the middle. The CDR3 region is CASSQGSRGPESSYNEQFF. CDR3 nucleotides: TGCGCCAGCAGCCAGGGTTCTAGGGGACCGGAAAGCTCCTACAATGAGCAGTTCTTC.

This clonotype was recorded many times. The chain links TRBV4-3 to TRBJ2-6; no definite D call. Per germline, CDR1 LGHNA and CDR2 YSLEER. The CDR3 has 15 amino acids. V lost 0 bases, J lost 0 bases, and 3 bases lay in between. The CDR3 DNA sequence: TGCGCCAGCAGCCAAGAATCCTCTGGGGCCAACGTCCTGACTTTC. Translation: CASSQESSGANVLTF.

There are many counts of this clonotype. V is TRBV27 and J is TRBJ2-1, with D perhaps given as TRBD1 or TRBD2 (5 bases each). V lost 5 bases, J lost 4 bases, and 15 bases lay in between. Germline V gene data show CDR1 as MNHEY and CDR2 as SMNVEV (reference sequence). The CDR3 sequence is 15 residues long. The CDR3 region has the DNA TGTGCCAGCAGTCCCCCCGGGACGGGATACAATGAGCAGTTCTTC. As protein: CASSPPGTGYNEQFF.

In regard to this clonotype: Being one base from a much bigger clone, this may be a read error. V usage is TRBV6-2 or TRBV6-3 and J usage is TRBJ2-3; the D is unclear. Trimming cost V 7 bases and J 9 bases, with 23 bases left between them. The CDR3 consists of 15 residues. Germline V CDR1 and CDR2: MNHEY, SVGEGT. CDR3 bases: TGTGCCAGCACCCCGGTGACACGTCATTTTGGCACGCAGTATTTT. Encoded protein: CASTPVTRHFGTQYF.

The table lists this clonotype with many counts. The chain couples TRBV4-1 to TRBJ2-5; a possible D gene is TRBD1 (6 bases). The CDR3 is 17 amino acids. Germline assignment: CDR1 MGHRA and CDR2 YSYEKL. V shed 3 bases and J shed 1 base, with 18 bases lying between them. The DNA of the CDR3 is TGCGCCAGCAGCCAGGAAACAGGGAGCCCGATCCAAGAGACCCAGTACTTC. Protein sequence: CASSQETGSPIQETQYF.

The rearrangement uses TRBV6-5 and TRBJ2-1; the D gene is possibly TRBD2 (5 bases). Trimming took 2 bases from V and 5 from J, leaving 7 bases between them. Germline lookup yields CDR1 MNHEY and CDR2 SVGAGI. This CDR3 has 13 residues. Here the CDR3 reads CASSYEGDNEQFF. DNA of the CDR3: TGTGCCAGCAGTTACGAGGGAGACAATGAGCAGTTCTTC.

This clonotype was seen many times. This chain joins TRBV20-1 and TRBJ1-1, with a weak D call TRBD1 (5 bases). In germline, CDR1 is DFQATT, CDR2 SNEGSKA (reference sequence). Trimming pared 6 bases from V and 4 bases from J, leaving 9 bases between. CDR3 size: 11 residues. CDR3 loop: CSALRVTEAFF. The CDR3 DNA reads TGCAGTGCCCTCAGGGTCACTGAAGCTTTCTTT.

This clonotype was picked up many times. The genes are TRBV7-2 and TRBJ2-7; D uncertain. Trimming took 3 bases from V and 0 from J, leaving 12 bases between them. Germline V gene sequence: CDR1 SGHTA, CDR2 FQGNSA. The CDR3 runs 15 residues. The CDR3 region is CASSFGAMISYEQYF. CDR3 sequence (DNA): TGTGCCAGCAGCTTCGGAGCGATGATCTCCTACGAGCAGTACTTC. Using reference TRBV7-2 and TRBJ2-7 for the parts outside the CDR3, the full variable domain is GAGVSQSPSNKVTEKGKDVELRCDPISGHTALYWYRQSLGQGLEFLIYFQGNSAPDKSGLPSDRFSAERTGGSVSTLTIQRTQQEDSAVYLCASSFGAMISYEQYFGPGTRLTVT.

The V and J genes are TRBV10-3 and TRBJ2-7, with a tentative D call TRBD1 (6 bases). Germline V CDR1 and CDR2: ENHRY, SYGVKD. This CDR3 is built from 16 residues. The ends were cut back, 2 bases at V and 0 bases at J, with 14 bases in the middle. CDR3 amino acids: CAISEHHRESSYEQYF. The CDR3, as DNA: TGTGCCATCAGTGAGCATCACAGGGAGTCCTCCTACGAGCAGTACTTC.

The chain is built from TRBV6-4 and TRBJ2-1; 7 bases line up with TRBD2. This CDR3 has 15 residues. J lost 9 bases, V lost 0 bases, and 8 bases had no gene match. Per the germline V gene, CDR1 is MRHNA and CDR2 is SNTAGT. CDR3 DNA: TGTGCCAGCAGTGACTCATCGAGCGGGGTTGCTGAGCAGTTCTTC. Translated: CASSDSSSGVAEQFF.

CDR3 protein: CASSPKNFRNEQFF. CDR3 DNA: TGCGCCAGCAGCCCCAAAAATTTTCGGAATGAGCAGTTCTTC. This rearrangement joins TRBV4-3 to TRBJ2-1; D remains ambiguous. The V gene lost 4 bases and the J gene lost 7 bases, with 14 bases spanning the gap. In germline, CDR1 is LGHNA, CDR2 YSLEER. This CDR3 contains 14 residues.

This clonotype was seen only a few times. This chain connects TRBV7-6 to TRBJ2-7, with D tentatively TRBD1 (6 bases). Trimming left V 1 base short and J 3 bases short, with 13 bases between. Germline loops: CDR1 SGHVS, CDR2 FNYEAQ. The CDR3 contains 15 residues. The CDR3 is CASSLGQGLIYEQYV. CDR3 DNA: TGTGCCAGCAGCTTAGGGCAGGGGCTGATCTACGAGCAGTACGTC.

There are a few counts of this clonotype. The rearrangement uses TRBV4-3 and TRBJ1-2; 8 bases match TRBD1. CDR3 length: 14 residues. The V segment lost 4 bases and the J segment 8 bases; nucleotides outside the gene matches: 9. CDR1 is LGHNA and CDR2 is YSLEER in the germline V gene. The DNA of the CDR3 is TGCGCCAGCAGCCCTACCACAGGGGGAAGAGGCTACACCTTC. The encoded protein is CASSPTTGGRGYTF.

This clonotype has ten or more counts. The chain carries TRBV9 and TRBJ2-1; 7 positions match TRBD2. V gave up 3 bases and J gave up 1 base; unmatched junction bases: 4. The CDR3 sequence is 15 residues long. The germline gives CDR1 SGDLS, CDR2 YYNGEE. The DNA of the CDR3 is TGTGCCAGCAGCGGGGGGGGAGAATCCTACAATGAGCAGTTCTTC. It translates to CASSGGGESYNEQFF. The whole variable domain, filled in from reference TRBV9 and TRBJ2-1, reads DSGVTQTPKHLITATGQRVTLRCSPRSGDLSVYWYQQSLDQGLQFLIQYYNGEERAKGNILERFSAQQFPDLHSELNLSSLELGDSALYFCASSGGGESYNEQFFGPGTRLTVL.

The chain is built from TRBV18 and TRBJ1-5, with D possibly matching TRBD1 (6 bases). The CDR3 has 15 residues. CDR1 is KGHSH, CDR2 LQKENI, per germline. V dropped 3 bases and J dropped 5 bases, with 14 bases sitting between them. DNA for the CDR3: TGTGCCAGCTCACCGGACAGACAGAAGTATCAGCCCCAGCATTTT. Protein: CASSPDRQKYQPQHF.

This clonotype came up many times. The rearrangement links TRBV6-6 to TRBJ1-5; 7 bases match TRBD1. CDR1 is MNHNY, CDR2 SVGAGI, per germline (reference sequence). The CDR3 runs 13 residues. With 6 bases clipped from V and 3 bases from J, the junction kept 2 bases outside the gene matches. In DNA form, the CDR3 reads TGTGCCAGCAGACAGGGGCCCAATCAGCCCCAGCATTTT. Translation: CASRQGPNQPQHF.

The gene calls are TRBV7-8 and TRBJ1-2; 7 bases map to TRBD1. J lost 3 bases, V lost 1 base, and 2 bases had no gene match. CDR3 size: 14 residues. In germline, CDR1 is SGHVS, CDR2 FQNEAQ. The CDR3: CASSLDGTDYGYTF. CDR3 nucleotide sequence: TGTGCCAGCAGCTTAGACGGGACAGACTATGGCTACACCTTC.

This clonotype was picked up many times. The CDR3 DNA follows: TGTGCCAGCAGCATAGGGATCTGGGGAGCTCAAGAGACCCAGTACTTC. This sequence encodes CASSIGIWGAQETQYF. The chain couples TRBV11-2 to TRBJ2-5, with D possibly being TRBD2 (5 bases). Trimming removed 5 bases at V and 2 bases at J, with 18 bases between. Germline V CDR1 and CDR2: SGHAT, FQNNGV. There are 16 residues in the CDR3.

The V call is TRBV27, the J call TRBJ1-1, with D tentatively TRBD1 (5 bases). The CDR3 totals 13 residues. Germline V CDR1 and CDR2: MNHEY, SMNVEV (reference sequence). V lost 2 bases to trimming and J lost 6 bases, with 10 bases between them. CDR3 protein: CASSLGGRAEAFF. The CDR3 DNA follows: TGTGCCAGCAGTTTAGGGGGACGGGCTGAAGCTTTCTTT.

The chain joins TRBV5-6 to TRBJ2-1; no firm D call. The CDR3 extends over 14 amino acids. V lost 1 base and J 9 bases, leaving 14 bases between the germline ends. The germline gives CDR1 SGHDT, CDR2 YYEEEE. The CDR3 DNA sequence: TGTGCCAGCAGCTTGAGGACGGAGTACGGTGAGCAGTTCTTC. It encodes CASSLRTEYGEQFF.

For the CDR3, the DNA is TGTGCCAGCAGTTTGAGTCTGCGGGGGGGAACAGAGACCCAGTACTTC. This encodes CASSLSLRGGTETQYF. The rearrangement uses TRBV12-3 or TRBV12-4 and TRBJ2-5; 9 positions agree with TRBD2. V gave up 3 bases and J gave up 4 bases; unmatched junction bases: 9. CDR3 length: 16 amino acids.

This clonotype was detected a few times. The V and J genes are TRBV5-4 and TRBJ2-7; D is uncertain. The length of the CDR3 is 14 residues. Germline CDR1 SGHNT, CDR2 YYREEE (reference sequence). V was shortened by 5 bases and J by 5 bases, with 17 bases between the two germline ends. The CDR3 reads CASSLRAGPDEQYF. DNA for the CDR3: TGTGCCAGCAGTTTAAGGGCAGGTCCGGACGAGCAGTACTTC.

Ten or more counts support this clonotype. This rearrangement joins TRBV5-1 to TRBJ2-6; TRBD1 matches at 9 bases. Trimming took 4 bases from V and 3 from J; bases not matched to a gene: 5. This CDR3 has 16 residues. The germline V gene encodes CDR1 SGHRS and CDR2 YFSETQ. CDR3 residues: CASSEDRGNGANVLTF. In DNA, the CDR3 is TGCGCCAGCAGCGAGGACAGGGGCAATGGGGCCAACGTCCTGACTTTC.

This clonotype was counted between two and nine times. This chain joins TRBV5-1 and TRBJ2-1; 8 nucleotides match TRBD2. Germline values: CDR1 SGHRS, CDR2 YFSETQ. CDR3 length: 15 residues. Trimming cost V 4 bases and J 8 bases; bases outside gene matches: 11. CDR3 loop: CASSGPGLGVYEQFF. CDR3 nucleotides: TGCGCCAGCAGCGGCCCGGGACTAGGCGTTTATGAGCAGTTCTTC.

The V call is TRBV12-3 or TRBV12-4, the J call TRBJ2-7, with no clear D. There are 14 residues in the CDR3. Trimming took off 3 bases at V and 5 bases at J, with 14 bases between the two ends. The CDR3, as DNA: TGTGCCAGCAGTTTTTTGGCTCCTCGGAACGAGCAGTACTTC. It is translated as CASSFLAPRNEQYF.

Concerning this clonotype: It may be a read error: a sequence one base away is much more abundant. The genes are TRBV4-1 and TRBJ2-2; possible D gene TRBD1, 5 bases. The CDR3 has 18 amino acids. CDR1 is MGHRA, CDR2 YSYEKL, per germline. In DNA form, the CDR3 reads TGCGCCAGCATCCAAGGCGTGGCTACAGGTGGTTACACCGGGGAGCTGTTTTTT. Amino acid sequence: CASIQGVATGGYTGELFF.

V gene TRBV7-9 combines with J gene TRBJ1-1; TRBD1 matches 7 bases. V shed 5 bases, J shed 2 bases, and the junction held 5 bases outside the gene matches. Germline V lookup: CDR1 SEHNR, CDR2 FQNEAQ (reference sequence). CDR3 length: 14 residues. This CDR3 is CASSHGQVNTEAFF. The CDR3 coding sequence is TGTGCCAGCAGCCACGGACAGGTCAACACTGAAGCTTTCTTT.